Sequencing of this T cell receptor beta chain was carried out in a study of blood T cell repertoires in COVID-19. Turning to the study itself: COVID-19 samples from acute and convalescent phases originated in the United States, Italy and Spain.

This CDR3 contains 16 residues. Profiled with immunoSEQ multiplex PCR; TCRdb holds only in-frame clones, not every one. The repertoire has some 300,000 clones, 75% to 90% of them found once; the top ten carry just under 6.5%. Seattle participants joined during active infection and were tracked over time. V and J are TRBV12-2 and TRBJ2-4; TRBD1 is the table's D call, not checked against the DNA. TRBV12-2 is classified as a pseudogene. Material for sequencing was peripheral blood. The source is a woman between 45 and 65 years old with COVID-19, enrolled during active disease. The CDR3 DNA sequence: TGTGCAAGTCGCTTAAAGGGGCAGGTAGCCAAAAACATTCAGTACTTC. Protein sequence: CASRLKGQVAKNIQYF.